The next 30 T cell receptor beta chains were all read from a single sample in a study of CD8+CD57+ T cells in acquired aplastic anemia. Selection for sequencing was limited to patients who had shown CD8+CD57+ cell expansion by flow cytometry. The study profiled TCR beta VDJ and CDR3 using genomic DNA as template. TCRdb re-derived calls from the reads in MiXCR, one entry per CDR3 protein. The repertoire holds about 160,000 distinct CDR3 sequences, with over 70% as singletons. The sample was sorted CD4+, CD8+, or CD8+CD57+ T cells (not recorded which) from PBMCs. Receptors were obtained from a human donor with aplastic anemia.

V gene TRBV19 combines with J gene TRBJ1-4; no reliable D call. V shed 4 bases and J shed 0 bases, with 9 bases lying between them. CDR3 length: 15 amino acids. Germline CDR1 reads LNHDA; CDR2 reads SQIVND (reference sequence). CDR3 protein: CASSRAGSTNEKLFF. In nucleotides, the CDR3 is TGTGCCAGTAGTAGGGCGGGCTCAACTAATGAAAAACTGTTTTTT.

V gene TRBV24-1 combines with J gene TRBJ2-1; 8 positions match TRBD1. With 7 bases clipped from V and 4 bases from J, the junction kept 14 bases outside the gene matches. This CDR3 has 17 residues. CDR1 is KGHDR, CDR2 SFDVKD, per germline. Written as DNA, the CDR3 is TGTGCCACCAGCGTGCGAACACTGGACAGGGCATACAATGAGCAGTTCTTC. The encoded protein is CATSVRTLDRAYNEQFF.

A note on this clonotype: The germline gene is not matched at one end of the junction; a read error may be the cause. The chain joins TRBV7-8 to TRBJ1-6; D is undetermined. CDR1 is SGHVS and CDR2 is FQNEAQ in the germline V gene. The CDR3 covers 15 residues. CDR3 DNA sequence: TGTGCCAGCAGCTTAGTGATCATGGGTAATTCACCCCCCCACTTT. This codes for CASSLVIMGNSPPHF.

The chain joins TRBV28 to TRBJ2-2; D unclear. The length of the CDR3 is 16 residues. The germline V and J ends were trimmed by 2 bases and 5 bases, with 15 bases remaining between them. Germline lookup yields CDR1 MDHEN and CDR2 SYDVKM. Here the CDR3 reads CASSLAPHAFTGELFF. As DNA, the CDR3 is TGTGCCAGCAGTTTAGCACCACACGCGTTTACCGGGGAGCTGTTTTTT. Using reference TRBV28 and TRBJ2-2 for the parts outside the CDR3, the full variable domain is DVKVTQSSRYLVKRTGEKVFLECVQDMDHENMFWYRQDPGLGLRLIYFSYDVKMKEKGDIPEGYSVSREKKERFSLILESASTNQTSMYLCASSLAPHAFTGELFFGEGSRLTVL.

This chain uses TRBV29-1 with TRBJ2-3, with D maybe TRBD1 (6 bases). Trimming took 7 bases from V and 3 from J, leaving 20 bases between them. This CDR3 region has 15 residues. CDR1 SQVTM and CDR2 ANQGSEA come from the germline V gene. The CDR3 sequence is CSGDSQGMGTDTQYF. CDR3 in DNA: TGCAGCGGTGATTCACAGGGAATGGGAACAGATACGCAGTATTTT.

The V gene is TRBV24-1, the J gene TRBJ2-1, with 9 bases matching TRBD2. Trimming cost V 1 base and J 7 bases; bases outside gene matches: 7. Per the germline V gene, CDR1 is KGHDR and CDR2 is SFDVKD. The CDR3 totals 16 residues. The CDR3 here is CATSDLGREGRNEQFF. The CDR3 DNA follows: TGTGCCACCAGTGATTTAGGGCGGGAGGGCCGTAATGAGCAGTTCTTC.

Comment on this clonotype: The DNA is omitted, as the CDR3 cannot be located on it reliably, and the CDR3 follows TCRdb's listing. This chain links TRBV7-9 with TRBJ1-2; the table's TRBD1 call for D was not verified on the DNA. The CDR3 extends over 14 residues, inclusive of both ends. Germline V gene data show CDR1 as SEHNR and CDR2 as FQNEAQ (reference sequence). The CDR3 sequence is CASSLVATGNGYAF.

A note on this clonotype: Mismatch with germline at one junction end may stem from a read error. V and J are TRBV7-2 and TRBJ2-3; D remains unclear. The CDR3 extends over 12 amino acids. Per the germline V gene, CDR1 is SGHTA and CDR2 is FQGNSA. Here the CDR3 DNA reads TGTGCCTGCAGCTTAGAATTCTCCATGCAGTATTTT. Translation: CACSLEFSMQYF.

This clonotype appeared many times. Written as DNA, the CDR3 is TGTGCCAGCAGTCCCCCTGGGCGGGCGAACGAGCAGTACTTC. It encodes CASSPPGRANEQYF. This rearrangement joins TRBV6-6 to TRBJ2-7, with D possibly TRBD2 on 5 matching bases. This CDR3 is built from 14 residues. Germline CDR1 is MNHNY and CDR2 is SVGAGI (reference sequence). Trimming removed 5 bases from V and 5 bases from J, with 16 bases in between.

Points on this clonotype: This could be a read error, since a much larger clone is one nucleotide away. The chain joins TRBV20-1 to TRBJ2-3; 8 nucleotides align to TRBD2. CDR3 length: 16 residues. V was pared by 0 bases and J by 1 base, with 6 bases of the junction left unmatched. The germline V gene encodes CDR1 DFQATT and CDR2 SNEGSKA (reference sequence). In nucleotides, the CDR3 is TGCAGTGCTAGAGATTCGACTAGCGTGTGCACAGATACGCAGTATTTT. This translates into CSARDSTSVCTDTQYF.

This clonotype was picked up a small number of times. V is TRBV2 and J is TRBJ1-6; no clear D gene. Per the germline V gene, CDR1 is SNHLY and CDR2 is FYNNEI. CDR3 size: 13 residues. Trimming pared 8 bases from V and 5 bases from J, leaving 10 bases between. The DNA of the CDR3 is TGTGCCAGCGCCAGAGCGGATAATTCACCCCTCCACTTT. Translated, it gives CASARADNSPLHF.

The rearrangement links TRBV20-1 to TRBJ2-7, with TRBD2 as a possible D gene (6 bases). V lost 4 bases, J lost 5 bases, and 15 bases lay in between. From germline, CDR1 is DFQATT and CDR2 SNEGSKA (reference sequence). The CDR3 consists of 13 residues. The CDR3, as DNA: TGCAGTGCTACGACGGCTAGCGCTGACGAGCAGTACTTC. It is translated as CSATTASADEQYF.

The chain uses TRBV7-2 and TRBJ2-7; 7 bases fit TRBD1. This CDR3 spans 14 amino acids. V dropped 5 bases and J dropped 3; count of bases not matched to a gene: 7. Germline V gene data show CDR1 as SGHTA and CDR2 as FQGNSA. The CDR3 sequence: CASSDRQGHYEQYF. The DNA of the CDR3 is TGTGCCAGCAGCGACCGACAGGGTCACTACGAGCAGTACTTC.

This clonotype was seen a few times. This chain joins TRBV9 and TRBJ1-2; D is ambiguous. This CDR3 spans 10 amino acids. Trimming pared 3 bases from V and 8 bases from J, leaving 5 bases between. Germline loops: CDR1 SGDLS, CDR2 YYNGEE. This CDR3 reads CASSGLGYTF. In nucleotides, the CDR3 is TGTGCCAGCAGCGGGTTGGGCTACACCTTC.

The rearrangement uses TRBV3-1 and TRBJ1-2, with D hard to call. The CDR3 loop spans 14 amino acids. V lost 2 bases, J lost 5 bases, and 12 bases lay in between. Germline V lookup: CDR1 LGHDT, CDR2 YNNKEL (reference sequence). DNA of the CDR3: TGTGCCAGCAGCCAACCGGCCGTCGATTATGGCTACACCTTC. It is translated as CASSQPAVDYGYTF.

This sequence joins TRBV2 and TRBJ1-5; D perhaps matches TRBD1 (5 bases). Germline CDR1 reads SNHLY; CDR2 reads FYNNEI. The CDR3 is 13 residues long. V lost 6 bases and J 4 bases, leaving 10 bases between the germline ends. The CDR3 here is CASRRQLNQPQHF. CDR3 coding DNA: TGTGCCAGCAGAAGACAGCTGAATCAGCCCCAGCATTTT. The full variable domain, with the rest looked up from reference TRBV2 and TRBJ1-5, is EPEVTQTPSHQVTQMGQEVILRCVPISNHLYFYWYRQILGQKVEFLVSFYNNEISEKSEIFDDQFSVERPDGSNFTLKIRSTKLEDSAMYFCASRRQLNQPQHFGDGTRLSIL.

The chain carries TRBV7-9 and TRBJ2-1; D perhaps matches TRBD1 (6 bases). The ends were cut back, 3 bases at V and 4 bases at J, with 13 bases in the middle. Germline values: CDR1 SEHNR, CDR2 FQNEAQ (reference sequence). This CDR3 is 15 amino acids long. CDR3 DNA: TGTGCCAGCAGCTTGTCAGGGACATATTACAATGAGCAGTTCTTC. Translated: CASSLSGTYYNEQFF. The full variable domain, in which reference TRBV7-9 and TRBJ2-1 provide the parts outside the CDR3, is DTGVSQNPRHKITKRGQNVTFRCDPISEHNRLYWYRQTLGQGPEFLTYFQNEAQLEKSRLLSDRFSAERPKGSFSTLEIQRTEQGDSAMYLCASSLSGTYYNEQFFGPGTRLTVL.

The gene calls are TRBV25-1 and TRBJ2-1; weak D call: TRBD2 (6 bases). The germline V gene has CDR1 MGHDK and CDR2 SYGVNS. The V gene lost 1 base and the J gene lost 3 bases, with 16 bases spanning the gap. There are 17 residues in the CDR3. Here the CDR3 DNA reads TGTGCCAGCAGTGAATTTTACAAGACTAGTGACTACAATGAGCAGTTCTTC. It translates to CASSEFYKTSDYNEQFF.

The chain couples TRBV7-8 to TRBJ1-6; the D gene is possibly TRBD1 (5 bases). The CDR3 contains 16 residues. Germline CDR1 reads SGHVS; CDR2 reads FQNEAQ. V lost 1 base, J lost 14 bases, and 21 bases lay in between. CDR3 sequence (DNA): TGTGCCAGCAGCTTAGGTTTGGGGCAAGCGCTTGTGACCCTCCACTTT. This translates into CASSLGLGQALVTLHF.

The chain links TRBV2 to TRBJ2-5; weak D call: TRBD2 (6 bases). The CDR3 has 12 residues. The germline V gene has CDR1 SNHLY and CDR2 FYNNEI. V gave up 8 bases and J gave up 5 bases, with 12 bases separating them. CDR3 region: CASLRGWETQYF. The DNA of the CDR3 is TGTGCCAGCCTTCGGGGGTGGGAGACCCAGTACTTC.

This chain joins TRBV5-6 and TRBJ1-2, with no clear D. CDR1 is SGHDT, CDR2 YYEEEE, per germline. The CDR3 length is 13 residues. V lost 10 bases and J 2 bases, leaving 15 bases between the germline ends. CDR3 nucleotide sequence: TGTGCCTGGAGGACTAGCGGGAACTATGGCTACACCTTC. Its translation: CAWRTSGNYGYTF.

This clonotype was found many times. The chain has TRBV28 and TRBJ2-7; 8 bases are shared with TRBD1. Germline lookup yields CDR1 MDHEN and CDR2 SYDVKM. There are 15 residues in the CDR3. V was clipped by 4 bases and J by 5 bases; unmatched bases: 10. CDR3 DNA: TGTGCCAGCAGTTATCCGGACAGGGACTGGAACGAGCAGTACGTC. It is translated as CASSYPDRDWNEQYV.

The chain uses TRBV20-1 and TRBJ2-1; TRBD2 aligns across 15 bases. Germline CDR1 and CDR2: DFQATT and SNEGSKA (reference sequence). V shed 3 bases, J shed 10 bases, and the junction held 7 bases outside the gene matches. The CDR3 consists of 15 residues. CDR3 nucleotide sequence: TGCAGTGCTAGTGGTGGACTAGCGGGAGGGAGGGAGCAGTTCTTC. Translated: CSASGGLAGGREQFF.

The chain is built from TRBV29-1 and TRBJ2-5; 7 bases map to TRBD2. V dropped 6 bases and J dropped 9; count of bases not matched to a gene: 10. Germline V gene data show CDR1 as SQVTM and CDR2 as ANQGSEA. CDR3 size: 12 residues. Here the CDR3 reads CSVTSRAGAQYF. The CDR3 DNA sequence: TGCAGCGTGACTAGCAGGGCCGGGGCCCAGTACTTC.

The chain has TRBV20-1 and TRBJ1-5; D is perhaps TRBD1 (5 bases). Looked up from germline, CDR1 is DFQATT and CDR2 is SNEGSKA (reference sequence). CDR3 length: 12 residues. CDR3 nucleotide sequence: TGCAGCGGGACCGATAGCAATCAGCCCCAGCATTTT. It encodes CSGTDSNQPQHF.

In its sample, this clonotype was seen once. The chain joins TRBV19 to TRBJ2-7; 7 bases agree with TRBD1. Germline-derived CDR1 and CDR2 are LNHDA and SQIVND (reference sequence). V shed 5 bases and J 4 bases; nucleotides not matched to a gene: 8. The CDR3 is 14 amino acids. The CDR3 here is CASSLQGEGYEQYF. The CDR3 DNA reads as TGTGCCAGTAGTCTTCAGGGGGAAGGATACGAGCAGTACTTC.

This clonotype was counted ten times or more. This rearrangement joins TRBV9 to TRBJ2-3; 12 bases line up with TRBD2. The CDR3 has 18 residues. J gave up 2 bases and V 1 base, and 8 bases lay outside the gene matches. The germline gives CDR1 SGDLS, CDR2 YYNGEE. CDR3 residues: CASSVSAASGGVTDTQYF. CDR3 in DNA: TGTGCCAGCAGCGTATCCGCGGCTAGCGGGGGGGTCACAGATACGCAGTATTTT.

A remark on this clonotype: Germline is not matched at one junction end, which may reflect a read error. The CDR3 sequence: CASKDYSDQPQHF. CDR3 bases: TGTGCCAGCAAGGACTATAGCGATCAGCCCCAGCATTTT. This chain joins TRBV6-1 and TRBJ1-5; no clear D. Germline CDR1 is MNHNS and CDR2 is SASEGT. The CDR3 consists of 13 residues.

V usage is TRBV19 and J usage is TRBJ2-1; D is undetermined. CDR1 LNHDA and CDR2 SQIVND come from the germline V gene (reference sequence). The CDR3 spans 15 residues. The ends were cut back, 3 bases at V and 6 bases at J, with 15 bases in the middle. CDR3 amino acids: CASSIVSRVVNEQFF. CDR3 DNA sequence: TGTGCCAGTAGTATTGTTAGTCGCGTTGTCAATGAGCAGTTCTTC. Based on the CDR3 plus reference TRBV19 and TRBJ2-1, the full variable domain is DGGITQSPKYLFRKEGQNVTLSCEQNLNHDAMYWYRQDPGQGLRLIYYSQIVNDFQKGDIAEGYSVSREKKESFPLTVTSAQKNPTAFYLCASSIVSRVVNEQFFGPGTRLTVL.

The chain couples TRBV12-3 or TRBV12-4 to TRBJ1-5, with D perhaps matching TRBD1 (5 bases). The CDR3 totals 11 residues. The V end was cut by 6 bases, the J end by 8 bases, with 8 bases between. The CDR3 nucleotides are TGTGCCAGCAGCCTGGGGGAGCCCCAGCATTTT. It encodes CASSLGEPQHF.